One and the same sample provided the 23 T cell receptor beta chains below, sequenced in a study of shared clonotypes between healthy human individuals. The protocol was immunoSEQ multiplex PCR, while the TCRdb copy is restricted to in-frame clones and leaves out a portion. The sample consists of approximately 470,000 clones, 81% of them appearing once. Sequencing input: PBMCs. The receptors stem from a woman in her 40s in good health. Some clones in this sample may be carry-over from other donors' samples.

About this clone itself: With only one base between it and a far larger clone, this is likely a read error. Other DNA sequences in this specimen translate into the identical CDR3. J is TRBJ2-3 and V is TRBV7-3; no reliable D call. CDR3 length: 13 amino acids. The germline V gene has CDR1 SGHTA and CDR2 FQGTGA. The CDR3 region is CASSPGSAGALDF. The CDR3 nucleotides read TGTGCCAGCAGCCCCGGCTCGGCTGGAGCATTAGATTTT.

The V gene is TRBV19, the J gene TRBJ2-7; 7 bases line up with TRBD2. J gave up 1 base and V 5 bases, and 5 bases lay outside the gene matches. CDR1 and CDR2 from the germline V gene are LNHDA and SQIVND (reference sequence). The CDR3 runs to 14 residues. CDR3 loop: CASSLSGASYEQYF. The CDR3, as DNA: TGTGCCAGTAGTCTCAGCGGGGCTTCCTACGAGCAGTACTTC.

In this sample, this clone turned up a few times. The V and J genes are TRBV30 and TRBJ1-2; 8 nucleotides line up with TRBD1. CDR3 length equals 15 residues. Germline CDR1 GTSNPN, CDR2 SVGIG (reference sequence). The trim removed 1 base at V and 5 bases at J, leaving 9 bases unmatched. CDR3 DNA: TGTGCCTGGAGTGCCCTAGGACAGGGAGGGTATGGCTACACCTTC. It yields the protein CAWSALGQGGYGYTF.

In this sample, this clone turned up a few times. The V gene is TRBV20-1, the J gene TRBJ2-1; 13 bases match TRBD2. The germline V gene encodes CDR1 DFQATT and CDR2 SNEGSKA (reference sequence). The CDR3 has 11 residues. J gave up 15 bases and V 5 bases, and 4 bases lay outside the gene matches. The CDR3, as DNA: TGCAGTGCTTTACTAGCGGGAGGGACGTTCTTC. Its translation: CSALLAGGTFF.

The rearrangement uses TRBV7-9 and TRBJ2-1, with D possibly called TRBD1 or TRBD2 (5 bases each). The CDR3 is 12 residues long. Trimming shortened V by 5 bases and J by 12 bases, and 14 bases separated the two germline ends. Per the germline V gene, CDR1 is SEHNR and CDR2 is FQNEAQ (reference sequence). The CDR3 nucleotides are TGTGCCAGCAGCCGGGACCACCGGGGGCAGTTCTTC. Residues: CASSRDHRGQFF.

To note about this clone: The likely explanation is a read error, given a far larger clone one base away. The chain links TRBV28 to TRBJ2-5; TRBD2 aligns across 9 bases. V lost 2 bases and J lost 10; bases outside the gene matches: 11. There are 15 residues in the CDR3. Germline V CDR1 and CDR2: MDHEN, SYDVKM. CDR3 nucleotides: TGTGCCAGCAGTTTACCCTCTAGCGGGACTTACCTCCAGTACTTC. Translating it yields CASSLPSSGTYLQYF.

Notes on this clone: A far larger clone is a single base away, which makes a read error likely. The sample contains more than one DNA sequence encoding this CDR3. V gene TRBV7-9 combines with J gene TRBJ1-5, with 12 bases that match TRBD1. Germline CDR1 is SEHNR and CDR2 is FQNEAQ (reference sequence). CDR3 length: 15 residues. The J segment lost 5 bases and the V segment lost 5 bases, leaving 4 bases of the junction unmatched. This CDR3 is CASSPGTGGYQPQHF. CDR3 DNA sequence: TGTGCCAGCAGCCCCGGGACAGGGGGCTATCAGCCCCAGCATTTT.

This clone was found once. Since a much larger clone is just one base distant, this may be a read error. The chain has TRBV27 and TRBJ2-3; TRBD2 matches at 7 bases. Germline trimming cut 1 base from V and 4 bases from J; bases unmatched to any gene: 5. Germline-derived CDR1 and CDR2 are MNHEY and SMNVEV (reference sequence). The CDR3 totals 15 residues. The CDR3, as DNA: TGTGCCAGCAGTTTATGGGGCGGGGGAGCAGATACGCAGTATTTT. This encodes CASSLWGGGADTQYF.

The V and J genes are TRBV7-8 and TRBJ2-7, with D perhaps TRBD2 (5 bases). Germline CDR1 and CDR2: SGHVS and FQNEAQ. V was pared by 2 bases and J by 3 bases, with 11 bases between. This CDR3 has 14 residues. CDR3 sequence reads: CASSLRGSLYEQYF. For the CDR3, the DNA is TGTGCCAGCAGCTTACGAGGGAGCCTCTACGAGCAGTACTTC. The variable domain in full, with the rest retrieved from reference TRBV7-8 and TRBJ2-7, is GAGVSQSPRYKVAKRGQDVALRCDPISGHVSLFWYQQALGQGPEFLTYFQNEAQLDKSGLPSDRFFAERPEGSVSTLKIQRTQQEDSAVYLCASSLRGSLYEQYFGPGTRLTVT.

This clone appeared once. This is likely an artifact of a read error, given a far larger clone one base away. Different DNA sequences within this sample yield the same CDR3. This rearrangement joins TRBV6-1 to TRBJ2-5; tentative D call: TRBD2 (7 bases). Germline V gives CDR1 MNHNS, CDR2 SASEGT. The CDR3 spans 15 residues. Between the trimmed V and J ends, which lost 0 bases and 7 bases, there was a span of 15 bases. CDR3: CASSEAEGGLGTQYF. The CDR3 nucleotides read TGTGCCAGCAGTGAAGCGGAGGGGGGGCTAGGGACCCAGTACTTC.

This chain connects TRBV28 to TRBJ1-2, with D possibly being TRBD1 (5 bases). The CDR3 consists of 15 residues. V lost 3 bases and J lost 7, with 18 bases in between. Germline V gives CDR1 MDHEN, CDR2 SYDVKM. The CDR3, as DNA: TGTGCCAGCAGTTTGCCGTTGGGACCGAGCTCTGGCTACACCTTC. This sequence encodes CASSLPLGPSSGYTF.

Remarks on this clone: Since a far larger clone is one base different, this is likely a read error. Within the sample, other DNA sequences also encode this same CDR3. The gene calls are TRBV4-3 and TRBJ1-4; 7 nucleotides align to TRBD1. V dropped 4 bases and J dropped 11; count of bases not matched to a gene: 13. Germline CDR1 and CDR2: LGHNA and YSLEER. The CDR3 length is 15 residues. CDR3 DNA sequence: TGCGCCAGCAGCCGAGAGACAGGGAAGGAAGAGAAACTGTTTTTT. It codes for CASSRETGKEEKLFF.

This clone showed up just a few times. The sample carries other DNA sequences with the same CDR3. As DNA, the CDR3 is TGTGCCAGCAGTGAGGACTTGAACACTGAAGCTTTCTTT. Its protein product is CASSEDLNTEAFF. The genes are TRBV6-4 and TRBJ1-1; the D is unclear. This CDR3 region has 13 residues. The germline V and J ends were trimmed by 3 bases and 0 bases, with 5 bases remaining between them. Germline V CDR1 and CDR2: MRHNA, SNTAGT.

The chain has TRBV12-5 and TRBJ2-3; the D gene is possibly TRBD2 (6 bases). CDR1 LGHNT and CDR2 FRNRAP come from the germline V gene. This CDR3 has 18 residues. Deletions cut 6 bases from V and 3 bases from J, with 25 bases between. CDR3: CASGDGGKGNVGTDTQYF. The CDR3 region has the DNA TGTGCTAGTGGCGACGGGGGAAAGGGGAACGTTGGTACAGATACGCAGTATTTT.

This chain connects TRBV28 to TRBJ1-5, with no clear D. The CDR3 consists of 14 residues. V was shortened by 2 bases and J by 5 bases, with 10 bases between the two germline ends. From germline, CDR1 is MDHEN and CDR2 SYDVKM. This chain's CDR3 is CASSLVRGDQPQHF. CDR3 nucleotide sequence: TGTGCCAGCAGTTTAGTACGAGGAGATCAGCCCCAGCATTTT. Using reference TRBV28 and TRBJ1-5 for the parts outside the CDR3, the full variable domain is DVKVTQSSRYLVKRTGEKVFLECVQDMDHENMFWYRQDPGLGLRLIYFSYDVKMKEKGDIPEGYSVSREKKERFSLILESASTNQTSMYLCASSLVRGDQPQHFGDGTRLSIL.

The genes are TRBV9 and TRBJ1-5; weak D call: TRBD1 (6 bases). In germline, CDR1 is SGDLS, CDR2 YYNGEE. V was pared by 3 bases and J by 6 bases, with 13 bases between. The CDR3 runs 14 residues. Here the CDR3 DNA reads TGTGCCAGCAGCGGGGGGGCTCCAGGTCAGCCCCAGCATTTT. Translated: CASSGGAPGQPQHF.

On this clone: A single base is all that separates this from a far larger clone, so a read error is likely. Other DNA sequences in this specimen translate into the identical CDR3. This rearrangement joins TRBV28 to TRBJ2-6; D tentatively reads TRBD1 or TRBD2 (5 bases each). The CDR3 is made up of 18 amino acids. CDR1 and CDR2 (germline): MDHEN, SYDVKM. The ends were cut back, 2 bases at V and 0 bases at J, with 14 bases in the middle. CDR3 bases: TGTGCCAGCAGTTTAGGGGGTACCAAATCCTCTGGGGCCAACGTCCTGACTTTC. Protein sequence: CASSLGGTKSSGANVLTF.

CDR3 bases: TGTGCCAGCAGCCCCCAGGGAACATCCTACGAGCAGTACTTC. It is translated as CASSPQGTSYEQYF. The genes are TRBV5-4 and TRBJ2-7; TRBD1 is a possible D gene (5 bases). CDR1 SGHNT and CDR2 YYREEE come from the germline V gene (reference sequence). CDR3 length: 14 residues. With 4 bases removed from V and 1 base from J, the gap between germline ends came to 12 bases.

The gene calls are TRBV2 and TRBJ2-7; tentative D call: TRBD1 (5 bases). This CDR3 region has 14 residues. Trimming cost V 3 bases and J 0 bases, with 9 bases left between them. Germline V lookup: CDR1 SNHLY, CDR2 FYNNEI. The CDR3 spells CASSDQGSSYEQYF. The CDR3 bases are TGTGCCAGCAGTGATCAGGGTAGCTCCTACGAGCAGTACTTC.

As regards this clone: Other DNA sequences in the sample encode the same CDR3. This chain uses TRBV7-6 with TRBJ2-5; D unresolved. The germline gives CDR1 SGHVS, CDR2 FNYEAQ. The CDR3 sequence is 11 residues long. V dropped 5 bases and J dropped 1 base, with 2 bases sitting between them. Here the CDR3 DNA reads TGTGCCAGCAGCAGCCAAGAGACCCAGTACTTC. Protein: CASSSQETQYF. Drawing the rest from reference TRBV7-6 and TRBJ2-5, the complete variable domain is GAGVSQSPRYKVTKRGQDVALRCDPISGHVSLYWYRQALGQGPEFLTYFNYEAQQDKSGLPNDRFSAERPEGSISTLTIQRTEQRDSAMYRCASSSQETQYFGPGTRLLVL.

This chain links TRBV9 with TRBJ2-5, with D possibly being TRBD2 (7 bases). The CDR3 length is 12 residues. V shed 4 bases and J shed 11 bases, with 15 bases lying between them. CDR1 is SGDLS, CDR2 YYNGEE, per germline. This CDR3 reads CASSLQGGEQYF. The CDR3 coding sequence is TGTGCCAGCAGCCTCCAAGGGGGGGAGCAGTACTTC.

This chain connects TRBV6-1 to TRBJ1-1; no clear D. Germline V gene data show CDR1 as MNHNS and CDR2 as SASEGT. Trimming removed 2 bases at V and 1 base at J, with 8 bases between. The CDR3 extends over 14 amino acids. This CDR3 reads CASSERGANTEAFF. CDR3 bases: TGTGCCAGCAGTGAACGGGGAGCGAACACTGAAGCTTTCTTT.

Details on this clone: The likely explanation is a read error, given a far larger clone one base away. The V and J genes are TRBV29-1 and TRBJ2-3; either TRBD1 or TRBD2 may supply D (7 bases each). This CDR3 has 14 residues. The V gene's germline CDR1 is SQVTM and CDR2 ANQGSEA. The CDR3 DNA reads as TGCAGCGTTGCTCAGGGGGGGAACACAGATGCGCAGTATTTT. It codes for CSVAQGGNTDAQYF.